This T cell receptor (beta chain) was observed in a study of T cells in Graves' hyperthyroidism and ophthalmopathy. RNA transcripts yielded amplified TCR beta CDR3 regions. HTBI primers were used for first-round RT-PCR of the TCR CDR3. TCRdb reprocessed the multiplex PCR reads via MiXCR and lists one record per CDR3 protein. Counted here are about 200,000 distinct CDR3 sequences, about 17% occurring once; the ten biggest clones make up roughly 44%. Turning to this clonotype: Its specificity is not known.

The study, taken as a whole, reports: Peripheral blood also featured most of the thyroid clonotypes expanded above 0.001.

Diagnostic decisions used clinical symptoms, serum thyroxine and TRAb, thyroid ultrasound and orbital computed tomography. This receptor was identified in a middle-aged man with Graves' hyperthyroidism. Sequencing was done on a sample of blood.

CDR3 DNA sequence: TGTGCCATCAGTGGCCACCCTGGGACTAATGAAAAACTGTTTTTT. This encodes CAISGHPGTNEKLFF. The chain is built from TRBV10-3 and TRBJ1-4, with unresolved D. Germline-derived CDR1 and CDR2 are ENHRY and SYGVKD. The V end lost 4 bases, the J end lost 2 bases, and 11 bases lay between the germline ends. The CDR3 spans 15 residues.